The 8 T cell receptor beta chains below all came from one sample that was sequenced in a study of beta chain features in type 1 diabetes (dated by TCRdb to 2017 to 2018). Libraries were prepared through the immunoSEQ multiplex PCR assay. The entire amount of isolated RNA was reverse transcribed using the High Capacity cDNA Reverse Transcription Kit, so the sequenced TCRB transcripts were expressed ones. TCRdb retrieved this table from immuneACCESS and kept in-frame rearrangements only. Not all clones are present; in checked studies, unresolved V genes account for under half, and no reason is known for the remainder. For this sample there are about 110,000 clones; approximately 39% appear just once. Roughly 0.064% of the sample rests with the top ten. Input material: stem cell memory CD4+ T cells from blood. Interpreted using the paper, the cell subset or site label stands for: stem cell-like memory CD4+ T cells. Receptors originate from a young woman in good health.

The chain has TRBV2 and TRBJ2-5; TRBD2 might be the D (6 bases). The length of the CDR3 is 18 residues. V lost 5 bases and J 5 bases, leaving 27 bases between the germline ends. Germline V lookup: CDR1 SNHLY, CDR2 FYNNEI. This CDR3 reads CASSPAGLAPKELETQYF. Here the CDR3 DNA reads TGTGCCAGCAGTCCCGCGGGGCTAGCGCCGAAGGAGTTGGAGACCCAGTACTTC.

The chain recombines TRBV10-3 with TRBJ1-2, with D perhaps matching TRBD1 (6 bases). The CDR3 contains 14 residues. Trimming pared 4 bases from V and 0 bases from J, leaving 9 bases between. The germline V gene encodes CDR1 ENHRY and CDR2 SYGVKD. CDR3 in amino acids: CAISGTGTNYGYTF. The CDR3 bases are TGTGCCATCAGTGGCACAGGGACTAACTATGGCTACACCTTC.

This chain uses TRBV27 with TRBJ2-5; weak D call: TRBD1 (5 bases). The length of the CDR3 is 14 residues. Germline CDR1 reads MNHEY; CDR2 reads SMNVEV (reference sequence). V lost 3 bases and J lost 1, with 9 bases in between. CDR3 sequence (DNA): TGTGCCAGCAGTTTCAGGGCCACCCAAGAGACCCAGTACTTC. Translated: CASSFRATQETQYF.

V gene TRBV7-9 combines with J gene TRBJ2-7, with 10 nucleotides matching TRBD2. V lost 5 bases, J lost 3 bases, and 4 bases stayed unmatched. Germline V CDR1 and CDR2: SEHNR, FQNEAQ (reference sequence). The CDR3 extends over 14 amino acids. CDR3 in amino acids: CASSPGLASYEQYF. The CDR3 DNA reads TGTGCCAGCAGCCCGGGACTAGCGAGCTACGAGCAGTACTTC.

Only one count was recorded for this clone. The chain is built from TRBV6-5 and TRBJ1-2; 8 bases match TRBD1. Per the germline V gene, CDR1 is MNHEY and CDR2 is SVGAGI. The junction had 6 bases not matched to a gene; V was cut back by 2 bases and J by 7 bases. The CDR3 covers 14 residues. The CDR3 bases are TGTGCCAGCAGTTACCGAGGGACAGGATTTGGCTACACCTTC. This codes for CASSYRGTGFGYTF.

J is TRBJ1-1 and V is TRBV29-1, with TRBD1 as a possible D gene (5 bases). CDR1 SQVTM and CDR2 ANQGSEA come from the germline V gene. V was shortened by 7 bases and J by 0 bases, with 9 bases between the two germline ends. The CDR3 covers 12 residues. The CDR3 sequence: CSATEMNTEAFF. Written as DNA, the CDR3 is TGCAGCGCGACAGAAATGAACACTGAAGCTTTCTTT.

This sequence joins TRBV5-1 and TRBJ1-2, with D perhaps TRBD1 (5 bases). This CDR3 has 14 amino acids. V was clipped by 4 bases and J by 2 bases, with 12 bases between them. Germline V CDR1 and CDR2: SGHRS, YFSETQ. The CDR3, as DNA: TGCGCCAGCAGCGTCTCGGGGGGAAACTATGGCTACACCTTC. As protein: CASSVSGGNYGYTF.

This clone was counted a few times. The chain recombines TRBV7-6 with TRBJ2-1; 14 nucleotides agree with TRBD2. The CDR3 totals 16 residues. Germline values: CDR1 SGHVS, CDR2 FNYEAQ. The junction had 3 bases not matched to a gene; V was cut back by 2 bases and J by 6 bases. CDR3 in amino acids: CASSLRLAGGPNEQFF. CDR3 nucleotide sequence: TGTGCCAGCAGCTTACGACTAGCGGGAGGGCCCAATGAGCAGTTCTTC. Together with reference TRBV7-6 and TRBJ2-1, the CDR3 gives the full variable domain: GAGVSQSPRYKVTKRGQDVALRCDPISGHVSLYWYRQALGQGPEFLTYFNYEAQQDKSGLPNDRFSAERPEGSISTLTIQRTEQRDSAMYRCASSLRLAGGPNEQFFGPGTRLTVL.